The 24 T cell receptor beta chains reported below all come from one sample, sequenced in a study of control samples from healthy donors and cancer patients. Here immunoSEQ multiplex PCR was the method, and the copy in TCRdb shows in-frame clones only, minus some. The sample holds approximately 58,000 clones, 87% seen once. The sequenced sample consisted of PBMCs. These receptors were collected from a woman aged 60-75 years with lung cancer.

The V gene is TRBV5-1, the J gene TRBJ1-1; 11 nucleotides line up with TRBD1. The CDR3 is made up of 16 amino acids. The V and J ends lost 3 bases and 0 bases, in that order; junction bases with no gene match: 4. In germline, CDR1 is SGHRS, CDR2 YFSETQ. The CDR3 region is CASSSGQGALNTEAFF. CDR3 nucleotide sequence: TGCGCCAGCAGCTCAGGACAGGGGGCCTTGAACACTGAAGCTTTCTTT.

This rearrangement joins TRBV11-3 to TRBJ1-1; D uncertain. The CDR3 is made up of 13 amino acids. The V end lost 4 bases, the J end lost 1 base, and 7 bases lay between the germline ends. CDR1 and CDR2 from the germline V gene are SGHNT and YENEEA. The CDR3 region has the DNA TGTGCCAGCAGCTGGGGAGGGAACACTGAAGCTTTCTTT. Its translation is CASSWGGNTEAFF.

This chain uses TRBV5-1 with TRBJ2-1; D might be TRBD2 (5 bases). CDR3 length: 16 amino acids. The V and J ends lost 0 bases and 3 bases respectively, with 13 bases between them. Germline CDR1 is SGHRS and CDR2 is YFSETQ. CDR3 in DNA: TGCGCCAGCAGCTTGGGCGGGTCAGACATCTACAATGAGCAGTTCTTC. Translation gives CASSLGGSDIYNEQFF.

The CDR3 sequence: CASRLGPAQYF. The DNA of the CDR3 is TGTGCCAGCAGACTCGGACCTGCCCAGTACTTC. The J gene is TRBJ2-5, the V gene TRBV3-1 (or the pseudogene TRBV3-2); no clear D. Germline V gene data show CDR1 as LGHDT and CDR2 as YNNKEL (reference sequence). The CDR3 has 11 residues. With 6 bases removed from V and 9 bases from J, the gap between germline ends came to 11 bases.

This chain connects TRBV19 to TRBJ1-5; 8 bases align to TRBD1. Germline V CDR1 and CDR2: LNHDA, SQIVND (reference sequence). With 0 bases clipped from V and 4 bases from J, the junction kept 8 bases outside the gene matches. This CDR3 spans 17 amino acids. This CDR3 reads CASSIEMTGVRNQPQHF. CDR3 sequence (DNA): TGTGCCAGTAGTATAGAAATGACAGGGGTCCGAAATCAGCCCCAGCATTTT.

This chain links TRBV6-5 with TRBJ1-2; a weak D match, TRBD1 (5 bases). The germline V gene encodes CDR1 MNHEY and CDR2 SVGAGI. V was cut by 5 bases and J by 8 bases, with 18 bases left in between. The CDR3 is 14 amino acids. The CDR3 nucleotides are TGTGCCAGCAGTCTCCCTTGGGGCAGGGACGGCTACACCTTC. Protein sequence: CASSLPWGRDGYTF.

The chain is built from TRBV10-3 and TRBJ2-3; tentatively, D is TRBD1 or TRBD2 (5 bases each). Germline-derived CDR1 and CDR2 are ENHRY and SYGVKD. Deletions cut 6 bases from V and 0 bases from J, with 7 bases between. This CDR3 region has 13 residues. The CDR3 DNA follows: TGTGCCATCAGCGGGGCTAGCACAGATACGCAGTATTTT. Amino acid sequence: CAISGASTDTQYF.

The chain combines TRBV7-3 with TRBJ1-2; the D is unclear. The germline V gene has CDR1 SGHTA and CDR2 FQGTGA. V was clipped by 4 bases and J by 4 bases, with 13 bases between them. The CDR3 runs 14 residues. The CDR3 DNA reads as TGTGCCAGCAGCTCCGGGCTCGAGGGCTATGGCTACACCTTC. Amino acid sequence: CASSSGLEGYGYTF.

The genes are TRBV7-9 and TRBJ2-7; the match to TRBD2 covers 10 bases. This CDR3 region has 15 residues. CDR1 is SEHNR and CDR2 is FQNEAQ in the germline V gene (reference sequence). Losses at the gene ends were 5 bases for V and 0 bases for J; bases not matched to a gene: 4. The CDR3 DNA is TGTGCCAGCAGCGACCCTAGCGGGAGCTCCTACGAGCAGTACTTC. It encodes CASSDPSGSSYEQYF.

DNA of the CDR3: TGTTCATTCAGCTCCTGGGAGGGCACTGAAGCTTTCTTT. Protein sequence: CSFSSWEGTEAFF. The chain links TRBV5-4 to TRBJ1-1; no clear D. The length of the CDR3 is 13 residues. CDR1 and CDR2 (germline): SGHNT, YYREEE (reference sequence). Together with reference TRBV5-4 and TRBJ1-1, the CDR3 gives the full variable domain: ETGVTQSPTHLIKTRGQQVTLRCSSQSGHNTVSWYQQALGQGPQFIFQYYREEENGRGNFPPRFSGLQFPNYSSELNVNALELDDSALYLCSFSSWEGTEAFFGQGTRLTVV.

The rearrangement uses TRBV3-1 (or the pseudogene TRBV3-2) and TRBJ2-7; the match to TRBD2 covers 8 bases. Losses at the gene ends were 3 bases for V and 3 bases for J; bases not matched to a gene: 7. The CDR3 covers 15 residues. Germline values: CDR1 LGHDT, CDR2 YNNKEL (reference sequence). CDR3 sequence reads: CASSHGAGVGYEQYF. The CDR3 DNA reads TGTGCCAGCAGCCACGGAGCGGGGGTCGGCTACGAGCAGTACTTC.

The genes are TRBV18 and TRBJ2-7; possibly TRBD1 for D (6 bases). V lost 6 bases and J lost 6, with 24 bases in between. Germline CDR1 KGHSH, CDR2 LQKENI. CDR3 size: 16 residues. CDR3 in DNA: TGTGCCAGCTCTCTCGCCCCAGCTCGACAGGCTGGCGAGCAGTACTTC. Translated, it gives CASSLAPARQAGEQYF.

The V gene is TRBV28, the J gene TRBJ1-1; perhaps TRBD1 as D (5 bases). V was trimmed by 4 bases and J by 0 bases, leaving 9 bases between them. The CDR3 is 14 amino acids. Germline V gene data show CDR1 as MDHEN and CDR2 as SYDVKM. The CDR3 reads CASSSGDLNTEAFF. CDR3 nucleotide sequence: TGTGCCAGCAGTTCCGGGGACTTGAACACTGAAGCTTTCTTT.

The CDR3 DNA reads TGTGCCAGCTCACCGGTAGCAGGGGGTAATTCACCCCTCCACTTT. Translating gives CASSPVAGGNSPLHF. The chain links TRBV18 to TRBJ1-6; 7 bases are a match to TRBD1. From germline, CDR1 is KGHSH and CDR2 LQKENI. The CDR3 is 15 amino acids. The V segment lost 3 bases and the J segment 6 bases; nucleotides outside the gene matches: 5. Based on the CDR3 plus reference TRBV18 and TRBJ1-6, the full variable domain is NAGVMQNPRHLVRRRGQEARLRCSPMKGHSHVYWYRQLPEEGLKFMVYLQKENIIDESGMPKERFSAEFPKEGPSILRIQQVVRGDSAAYFCASSPVAGGNSPLHFGNGTRLTVT.

This clone occurred a few times. V usage is TRBV6-5 and J usage is TRBJ2-3, with TRBD2 as a possible D gene (6 bases). Germline CDR1 is MNHEY and CDR2 is SVGAGI. The CDR3 is made up of 15 amino acids. Trimming pared 5 bases from V and 3 bases from J, leaving 15 bases between. CDR3 in amino acids: CASSPLGRETDTQYF. CDR3 coding DNA: TGTGCCAGCAGTCCCCTAGGGCGGGAAACAGATACGCAGTATTTT.

V is TRBV4-1 and J is TRBJ1-2; D is unclear. V lost 1 base and J 1 base, leaving 7 bases between the germline ends. This CDR3 region has 14 residues. Per the germline V gene, CDR1 is MGHRA and CDR2 is YSYEKL. DNA of the CDR3: TGCGCCAGCAGCCAAGTACAGAGTAACTATGGCTACACCTTC. It specifies CASSQVQSNYGYTF.

The chain links TRBV3-1 (or the pseudogene TRBV3-2) to TRBJ1-2, with 9 bases aligning to TRBD1. The ends lost 1 base at V and 5 bases at J; junction bases unmatched: 11. Germline V gene data show CDR1 as LGHDT and CDR2 as YNNKEL (reference sequence). The CDR3 totals 17 residues. For the CDR3, the DNA is TGTGCCAGCAGCCAAGGCAGCGGGACAGGGAGTCCTTATGGCTACACCTTC. This gives the protein CASSQGSGTGSPYGYTF.

The chain couples TRBV5-1 to TRBJ2-5; D gene unclear. The V end lost 4 bases, the J end lost 1 base, and 11 bases lay between the germline ends. The CDR3 covers 14 residues. Germline V gene lookup returns CDR1 SGHRS and CDR2 YFSETQ. The CDR3 protein is CASSPSPAQETQYF. CDR3 sequence (DNA): TGCGCCAGCAGCCCATCTCCAGCCCAAGAGACCCAGTACTTC. Filled out from reference TRBV5-1 and TRBJ2-5, the complete variable domain reads KAGVTQTPRYLIKTRGQQVTLSCSPISGHRSVSWYQQTPGQGLQFLFEYFSETQRNKGNFPGRFSGRQFSNSRSEMNVSTLELGDSALYLCASSPSPAQETQYFGPGTRLLVL.

This clone has a single count. The gene calls are TRBV28 and TRBJ1-4; D gene unclear. In germline, CDR1 is MDHEN, CDR2 SYDVKM. V was pared by 6 bases and J by 5 bases, with 13 bases between. This CDR3 is built from 14 residues. CDR3 nucleotide sequence: TGTGCCAGCAGAAAAGCCACGATAAATGAAAAACTGTTTTTT. Its protein product is CASRKATINEKLFF. Looking up the rest from reference TRBV28 and TRBJ1-4 gives the full variable domain: DVKVTQSSRYLVKRTGEKVFLECVQDMDHENMFWYRQDPGLGLRLIYFSYDVKMKEKGDIPEGYSVSREKKERFSLILESASTNQTSMYLCASRKATINEKLFFGSGTQLSVL.

This clone showed up just once. The genes are TRBV7-8 and TRBJ2-7, with TRBD1 matching over 8 bases. V was pared by 4 bases and J by 4 bases, with 15 bases of the junction left unmatched. This CDR3 spans 17 amino acids. Germline V gives CDR1 SGHVS, CDR2 FQNEAQ. DNA of the CDR3: TGTGCCAGCAGCTCCCAACGCCCATGGACAGGGATTTACGAGCAGTACTTC. This sequence encodes CASSSQRPWTGIYEQYF.

The J gene is TRBJ1-4, the V gene TRBV29-1; 8 bases agree with TRBD1. V lost 6 bases to trimming and J lost 10 bases; unmatched junction nucleotides: 16. The CDR3 sequence is 15 residues long. Looked up from germline, CDR1 is SQVTM and CDR2 is ANQGSEA. For the CDR3, the DNA is TGCAGCGTCGGGATCCAGGGGGCGCAAGCGGGAAAACTGTTTTTT. Translating it yields CSVGIQGAQAGKLFF.

The CDR3 is CASSAGDTQYF. DNA of the CDR3: TGTGCCAGCAGTGCGGGAGATACGCAGTATTTT. The V and J genes are TRBV12-3 or TRBV12-4 and TRBJ2-3; weak D call: TRBD2 (5 bases). The CDR3 has 11 amino acids. V was pared by 5 bases and J by 5 bases, with 5 bases between.

The gene calls are TRBV9 and TRBJ2-1; maybe TRBD1 (6 bases). CDR3 length: 14 residues. With 1 base removed from V and 3 bases from J, the gap between germline ends came to 8 bases. Germline V gene sequence: CDR1 SGDLS, CDR2 YYNGEE. DNA for the CDR3: TGTGCCAGCAGCGTACAGGGGCGCTACAATGAGCAGTTCTTC. It translates to CASSVQGRYNEQFF.

The chain has TRBV6-1 and TRBJ2-1; D perhaps matches TRBD2 (5 bases). Trimming took off 4 bases at V and 1 base at J, with 17 bases between the two ends. Germline CDR1 and CDR2: MNHNS and SASEGT. The CDR3 totals 17 residues. The CDR3 loop is CASSGFAGLPSYNEQFF. DNA of the CDR3: TGTGCCAGCAGTGGCTTCGCGGGCCTTCCTTCCTACAATGAGCAGTTCTTC.